This paragraph reports one TCR beta chain. This specimen belongs to a study of blood T cell repertoires in COVID-19. Study background: The United States, Italy and Spain provided the acute and convalescent COVID-19 samples. The cDNA or gDNA used as material had been derived from T cells, B-cell-depleted T cells, or PBMCs.

In the authors' workflow: Amplified reference gene primers provided the basis for estimating nucleated cell counts. Clones were read by immunoSEQ multiplex PCR, and TCRdb kept only the in-frame ones, dropping some. V and J calls and clone size are those listed in that table; D and trimming were worked out from the DNA. The sample lists fewer than 250,000 clones, 75% to 90% occurring once. From germline, CDR1 is LNHDA and CDR2 SQIVND (reference sequence). The CDR3 runs 16 residues. V lost 7 bases, J lost 7 bases, and 14 bases stayed unmatched. This rearrangement joins TRBV19 to TRBJ1-2; 11 bases map to TRBD1. Sequencing was carried out using peripheral blood. The sequence derives from a woman aged 40 to 55 with acute or convalescent COVID-19. The CDR3 reads CASKPDRGPEVGGYTF. Written as DNA, the CDR3 is TGTGCCAGTAAACCGGACAGGGGGCCGGAGGTGGGTGGCTACACCTTC.